Listed here are 12 T cell receptor beta chains from one sample, sequenced in a study of T-cell reconstitution after alpha-beta-depleted transplantation in children. The authors prepared the TCRbeta library with unique molecular identifiers. In TCRdb, the PCR reads were re-called with MiXCR into one record per CDR3 protein. This table holds some 520,000 distinct CDR3 sequences, over 25% found once. The sample in question was PBMCs from the stem cell graft donor, obtained from the stem cell graft. The receptors originated from a human donor who donated a stem cell graft to a child with aplastic anemia.

This rearrangement joins TRBV28 to TRBJ2-1, with 10 bases identical to TRBD2. This CDR3 contains 16 residues. Germline V gives CDR1 MDHEN, CDR2 SYDVKM. Trimming at V came to 3 bases and at J to 6 bases, leaving 8 bases not matched to a gene. In DNA form, the CDR3 reads TGTGCCAGCAGTTTTAGGACTAGCGGAGAACGCAATGAGCAGTTCTTC. Protein: CASSFRTSGERNEQFF.

This clonotype was found a few times. The chain carries TRBV20-1 and TRBJ2-1; 8 bases match TRBD1. The V gene end was trimmed by 2 bases and the J gene end by 7 bases; junction bases not matched to a gene: 10. In germline, CDR1 is DFQATT, CDR2 SNEGSKA (reference sequence). CDR3 length: 15 amino acids. CDR3 DNA: TGCAGTGCTAGACGTCAGGGGGCGAAAAGGAATGAGCAGTTCTTC. It specifies CSARRQGAKRNEQFF.

The sample holds a few counts of this clonotype. The chain couples TRBV6-2 or TRBV6-3 to TRBJ2-7; TRBD2 aligns across 8 bases. CDR3 size: 16 residues. V trimming: 0 bases; J trimming: 7 bases; junction bases outside the gene matches: 11. In germline, CDR1 is MNHEY, CDR2 SVGEGT. The CDR3 DNA is TGTGCCAGCAGTTACTCGAGGCTCGGGAGGGCCGGGGAGCAGTACGTC. This codes for CASSYSRLGRAGEQYV.

The V and J genes are TRBV4-3 and TRBJ2-3; possibly TRBD2 for D (6 bases). CDR3 length equals 19 residues. Trimming removed 3 bases at V and 0 bases at J, with 22 bases between. Germline CDR1 and CDR2: LGHNA and YSLEER. Here the CDR3 reads CASSQHWDLAETSTDTQYF. CDR3 nucleotide sequence: TGCGCCAGCAGCCAGCATTGGGACTTGGCGGAAACTAGCACAGATACGCAGTATTTT.

This clonotype was recorded a few times. This chain links TRBV20-1 with TRBJ2-6; 8 bases align to TRBD2. Germline assignment: CDR1 DFQATT and CDR2 SNEGSKA (reference sequence). Trimming cost V 6 bases and J 2 bases; bases outside gene matches: 6. The CDR3 sequence is 15 residues long. The CDR3 here is CSATSGSTGANVLTF. In nucleotides, the CDR3 is TGCAGTGCCACCAGCGGGAGTACTGGGGCCAACGTCCTGACTTTC.

This rearrangement joins TRBV18 to TRBJ1-1, with D tentatively TRBD1 (6 bases). The V end lost 0 bases, the J end lost 4 bases, and 15 bases lay between the germline ends. This CDR3 has 16 residues. In germline, CDR1 is KGHSH, CDR2 LQKENI. This CDR3 reads CASSPPSRAGATEAFF. The CDR3 DNA follows: TGTGCCAGCTCACCACCTTCCCGCGCAGGGGCCACTGAAGCTTTCTTT.

The CDR3 protein is CASSYIGTEAFF. The CDR3 coding sequence is TGTGCCAGCAGTTACATTGGCACTGAAGCTTTCTTT. This chain joins TRBV6-5 and TRBJ1-1, with unresolved D. The germline gives CDR1 MNHEY, CDR2 SVGAGI. The CDR3 covers 12 residues. V shed 2 bases and J shed 4 bases, with 5 bases lying between them.

The chain joins TRBV28 to TRBJ1-5, with D possibly matching TRBD1 (6 bases). Germline CDR1 is MDHEN and CDR2 is SYDVKM. CDR3 length equals 16 residues. The V gene lost 2 bases and the J gene lost 2 bases, with 13 bases spanning the gap. The CDR3 region is CASSLGTRGGNQPQHF. CDR3 in DNA: TGTGCCAGCAGTTTAGGTACGAGGGGGGGCAATCAGCCCCAGCATTTT.

As DNA, the CDR3 is TGTGCCAGCAGTTACGGGACACGTAACACTGAAGCTTTCTTT. It specifies CASSYGTRNTEAFF. This chain joins TRBV6-2 or TRBV6-3 and TRBJ1-1; D possibly corresponds to TRBD1 (6 bases). Per the germline V gene, CDR1 is MNHEY and CDR2 is SVGEGT. This CDR3 has 14 amino acids. The germline V and J ends were trimmed by 2 bases and 2 bases, with 9 bases remaining between them.

This clonotype was counted a few times. The J gene is TRBJ1-5, the V gene TRBV5-1; D may be TRBD1 (5 bases). The CDR3 is made up of 15 amino acids. Germline V gene data show CDR1 as SGHRS and CDR2 as YFSETQ. Trimming took 0 bases from V and 7 from J, leaving 14 bases between them. CDR3 nucleotide sequence: TGCGCCAGCAGCTTGGGGCCGGGGGTTGAACAGCCCCAGCATTTT. It is translated as CASSLGPGVEQPQHF.

As DNA, the CDR3 is TGTGCCAGCACCGTTACAAGCGGGTGGCCAGGAGACAATGAGCAGTTCTTC. Its protein product is CASTVTSGWPGDNEQFF. The chain joins TRBV28 to TRBJ2-1; the D gene is possibly TRBD2 (6 bases). Germline values: CDR1 MDHEN, CDR2 SYDVKM. Trimming took off 7 bases at V and 5 bases at J, with 24 bases between the two ends. This CDR3 is 17 amino acids long.

V and J are TRBV20-1 and TRBJ2-7, with 13 bases aligning to TRBD2. The CDR3 contains 16 residues. Germline loops: CDR1 DFQATT, CDR2 SNEGSKA (reference sequence). J lost 5 bases, V lost 3 bases, and 10 bases had no gene match. The CDR3 sequence: CSASFWTSGRSNEQYF. CDR3 bases: TGCAGTGCTAGCTTTTGGACTAGCGGGAGATCAAACGAGCAGTACTTC.